The 14 T cell receptor beta chains presented below share a single source sample, sequenced in a study of PD-1 blockade in classical Hodgkin lymphoma. Some clones are missing from TCRdb's copy, which holds only in-frame ones; the method was immunoSEQ multiplex PCR. The repertoire consists of 25,000 to 30,000 clones, with about four fifths occurring once and the leading ten covering 11%. All trial patients relapsed after autologous stem cell transplantation. The specimen was peripheral blood mononuclear cells (PBMCs), collected before the second cycle of nivolumab. The receptors were sampled from a human donor with classical Hodgkin lymphoma.

The genes are TRBV7-9 and TRBJ1-5, with 7 bases lining up with TRBD1. After removal of 5 bases from V and 0 bases from J, the junction contained 7 bases not matched to a gene. From germline, CDR1 is SEHNR and CDR2 FQNEAQ (reference sequence). The CDR3 covers 16 residues. CDR3: CASSIGTVTSNQPQHF. The CDR3 nucleotides read TGTGCCAGCAGCATTGGGACAGTAACTAGCAATCAGCCCCAGCATTTT.

This clone was detected once. The chain combines TRBV12-5 with TRBJ1-1, with D hard to call. The V and J ends lost 1 base and 4 bases respectively, with 10 bases between them. The CDR3 contains 14 residues. CDR1 and CDR2 (germline): LGHNT, FRNRAP. CDR3 sequence (DNA): TGTGCTAGTGGTTTGGGGTCCGGAACCACTGAAGCTTTCTTT. Translating gives CASGLGSGTTEAFF.

V usage is TRBV15 and J usage is TRBJ1-2; D uncertain. V was cut by 1 base and J by 6 bases, with 9 bases left in between. CDR3 length equals 13 residues. Germline CDR1 LNHNV, CDR2 YYDKDF (reference sequence). Written as DNA, the CDR3 is TGTGCCACCAGCAGAGGCCCCGGGGATGGCTACACCTTC. This encodes CATSRGPGDGYTF.

This sequence joins TRBV6-5 and TRBJ1-1; D uncertain. This CDR3 is built from 13 residues. Germline CDR1 reads MNHEY; CDR2 reads SVGAGI. Trimming left V 7 bases short and J 4 bases short, with 13 bases between. CDR3 sequence: CASTGDLGTEAFF. CDR3 sequence (DNA): TGTGCCAGCACTGGGGATTTAGGCACTGAAGCTTTCTTT.

The V and J genes are TRBV28 and TRBJ1-1; D remains unclear. Trimming left V 5 bases short and J 1 base short, with 11 bases between. This CDR3 contains 14 residues. The germline V gene has CDR1 MDHEN and CDR2 SYDVKM. The DNA for the CDR3 is TGTGCCAGCAGTCGCCCGCAGAGGAACACTGAAGCTTTCTTT. Its protein is CASSRPQRNTEAFF.

This chain uses TRBV7-8 with TRBJ2-1; 12 positions agree with TRBD2. Germline trimming cut 5 bases from V and 9 bases from J; bases unmatched to any gene: 11. The germline CDR1 and CDR2 sequences are SGHVS and FQNEAQ. The CDR3 spans 16 residues. This CDR3 reads CASSPGTSGRRGEQFF. CDR3 sequence (DNA): TGTGCCAGCAGCCCCGGGACTAGCGGGCGCCGTGGTGAGCAGTTCTTC.

CDR3 coding DNA: TGTGCCAGCAGTCAGGGACTAGCGGGGCGTGAGTACTTC. It encodes CASSQGLAGREYF. The rearrangement uses TRBV11-2 and TRBJ2-7, with 13 bases that match TRBD2. V was pared by 6 bases and J by 11 bases, with 7 bases of the junction left unmatched. Per the germline V gene, CDR1 is SGHAT and CDR2 is FQNNGV. The CDR3 has 13 amino acids. Looking up the rest from reference TRBV11-2 and TRBJ2-7 gives the full variable domain: EAGVAQSPRYKIIEKRQSVAFWCNPISGHATLYWYQQILGQGPKLLIQFQNNGVVDDSQLPKDRFSAERLKGVDSTLKIQPAKLEDSAVYLCASSQGLAGREYFGPGTRLTVT.

This rearrangement joins TRBV6-6 to TRBJ2-3, with a possible D match to TRBD1 (6 bases). CDR3 length equals 14 residues. V gave up 2 bases and J gave up 3 bases, with 9 bases separating them. Germline CDR1 is MNHNY and CDR2 is SVGAGI (reference sequence). CDR3 loop: CASSYQGSTDTQYF. In DNA form, the CDR3 reads TGTGCCAGCAGTTACCAGGGGAGTACAGATACGCAGTATTTT.

The chain links TRBV28 to TRBJ1-2; D is undetermined. Germline CDR1 MDHEN, CDR2 SYDVKM. The CDR3 is 14 amino acids. Trimming cost V 3 bases and J 0 bases, with 8 bases left between them. CDR3 amino acids: CASSFGQTNYGYTF. In DNA, the CDR3 is TGTGCCAGCAGTTTCGGGCAGACTAACTATGGCTACACCTTC.

The rearrangement uses TRBV19 and TRBJ2-1; 10 nucleotides line up with TRBD2. This CDR3 comprises 15 residues. Germline V gives CDR1 LNHDA, CDR2 SQIVND (reference sequence). V dropped 7 bases and J dropped 3; count of bases not matched to a gene: 6. CDR3 loop: CASKNSGGYYNEQFF. CDR3 DNA: TGTGCCAGTAAGAATAGCGGGGGGTACTACAATGAGCAGTTCTTC.

This clone was counted once. This chain connects TRBV7-3 to TRBJ2-1; the match to TRBD2 covers 8 bases. From germline, CDR1 is SGHTA and CDR2 FQGTGA. CDR3 length: 13 residues. With 6 bases clipped from V and 9 bases from J, the junction kept 7 bases outside the gene matches. Written as DNA, the CDR3 is TGTGCCAGCAGTCCCGCGGGGGGCAGTGAGCAGTTCTTC. It translates to CASSPAGGSEQFF.

The CDR3 spells CASSLGQANEKLFF. The CDR3 nucleotides are TGCGCCAGCAGCTTGGGACAGGCTAATGAAAAACTGTTTTTT. The genes are TRBV5-1 and TRBJ1-4; TRBD1 is a possible D gene (6 bases). Trimming cost V 0 bases and J 3 bases, with 6 bases left between them. Germline V gene lookup returns CDR1 SGHRS and CDR2 YFSETQ. This CDR3 is 14 amino acids long.

This chain connects TRBV29-1 to TRBJ2-1, with 9 bases fitting TRBD1. The CDR3 contains 12 residues. The V segment lost 1 base and the J segment 13 bases; nucleotides outside the gene matches: 5. Germline-derived CDR1 and CDR2 are SQVTM and ANQGSEA. The CDR3 loop reads CSVEVRDRDQFF. The DNA for the CDR3 is TGCAGCGTTGAAGTTAGGGACAGGGACCAGTTCTTC.

The genes are TRBV19 and TRBJ1-5; D call uncertain. The length of the CDR3 is 16 residues. The germline V gene encodes CDR1 LNHDA and CDR2 SQIVND (reference sequence). V dropped 5 bases and J dropped 6 bases, with 20 bases sitting between them. The CDR3 DNA reads TGTGCCAGTAGTCGGGAGGGAAGACTTTACGTTCAGCCCCAGCATTTT. This gives the protein CASSREGRLYVQPQHF.